This TCR beta chain came from a study of blood T cells in healthy people across ages. This clonotype has just a few counts. The CDR3 runs 14 residues. Trimming removed 5 bases from V and 9 bases from J, with 17 bases in between. In germline, CDR1 is SGHAT, CDR2 FQNNGV. Sample-barcoded 5' priming and a J-beta primer mix drove a second PCR of about 7 to 11 cycles. TCRdb recomputed calls from the 5' RACE reads with MiXCR, one row per CDR3 protein. The sample lists hundreds of thousands of distinct CDR3 sequences; approximately 21% were seen once. PBMCs were isolated at a quantity of at least 6.5 million per sample. Extraction yielded at least 5 micrograms of total RNA per sample.

The source of this sequence is a man aged 65 to 85 in good health. The V call is TRBV11-2, the J call TRBJ2-1, with D unclear. Sequencing was performed on blood. In nucleotides, the CDR3 is TGTGCCAGCAGCGCCGGCGTTCTAGAGGCTGAGCAGTTCTTC. Translation: CASSAGVLEAEQFF.